This TCR beta chain was identified during a study of blood T cell repertoires in COVID-19. Across the whole study: Recovery meant two consecutive negative NP/OP PCR tests, professional clearance, or resolved symptoms. Samples representing acute and convalescent COVID-19 were sourced from the United States, Italy and Spain. Sample material is recorded as cDNA or gDNA derived from T cells, B-cell-depleted T cells, or PBMCs.

Profiled with immunoSEQ multiplex PCR; TCRdb holds only in-frame clones, not every one. The repertoire holds roughly 340,000 clones, with roughly 86% as singletons. The junction had 6 bases not matched to a gene; V was cut back by 9 bases and J by 1 base. The CDR3 loop spans 15 amino acids. In germline, CDR1 is SNHLY, CDR2 FYNNEI. Sequencing input: PBMCs or T cells enriched from blood (not recorded which). The origin of this receptor is a man between 35 and 55 years old in a cohort exposed to, infected with or recovered from COVID-19 (not recorded which). V gene TRBV2 combines with J gene TRBJ2-7, with TRBD2 matching 13 bases. In nucleotides, the CDR3 is TGTGCCAGATCCGGGACTAGCGGGAATTCCTACGAGCAGTACTTC. Translating gives CARSGTSGNSYEQYF.